This T cell receptor beta chain emerged from a study of glioma-infiltrating T cells after dendritic cell vaccination. CDR1 is LNHDA, CDR2 SQIVND, per germline (reference sequence). The V end was cut by 9 bases, the J end by 2 bases, with 17 bases between. The CDR3 extends over 14 amino acids. Noted time point: after dendritic cell vaccination, including at tumor progression/relapse. Measured with immunoSEQ multiplex PCR; TCRdb has only the in-frame clones, and not every one. This table has approximately 85,000 clones, 85% appearing once. The sample in question was blood, obtained after dendritic cell vaccination. This TCR was recovered from a human donor with glioblastoma. This chain uses TRBV19 with TRBJ2-7; D perhaps matches TRBD2 (6 bases). CDR3 bases: TGTGCCAGCAAAACTCGGGAGCAGCCCTACGAGCAGTACTTC. Amino acid sequence: CASKTREQPYEQYF.